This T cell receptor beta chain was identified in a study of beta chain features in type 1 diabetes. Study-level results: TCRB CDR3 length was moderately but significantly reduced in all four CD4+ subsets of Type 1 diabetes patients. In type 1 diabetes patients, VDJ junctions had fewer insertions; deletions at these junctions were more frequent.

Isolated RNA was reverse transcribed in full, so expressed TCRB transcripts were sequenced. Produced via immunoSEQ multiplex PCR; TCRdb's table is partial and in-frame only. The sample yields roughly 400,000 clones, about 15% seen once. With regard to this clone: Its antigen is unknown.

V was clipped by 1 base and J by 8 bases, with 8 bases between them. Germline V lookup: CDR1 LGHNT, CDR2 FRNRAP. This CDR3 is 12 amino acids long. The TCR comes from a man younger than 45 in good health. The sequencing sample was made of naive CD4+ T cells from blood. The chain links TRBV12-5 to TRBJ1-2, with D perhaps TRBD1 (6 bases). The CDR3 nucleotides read TGTGCTAGTGGTTTGGACAGGGCCGGCTACACCTTC. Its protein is CASGLDRAGYTF.